These 27 T cell receptor beta chains were all obtained from the same sample, sequenced in a study of cytotoxic CD8 clonotypes in ibrutinib-treated CLL. Sequencing used immunoSEQ multiplex PCR; TCRdb keeps in-frame clones, though not all of them. In the table there are approximately 25,000 clones, 65% to 80% of which are singletons. The specimen comprised PBMCs, sampled after 12 months of ibrutinib treatment. Receptors originate from a human donor with chronic lymphocytic leukemia.

This rearrangement joins TRBV10-1 to TRBJ2-5; no clear D. Trimming stripped 6 bases from V and 4 bases from J, with 12 bases between. This CDR3 is built from 13 residues. The germline V gene encodes CDR1 WNHNN and CDR2 SYGVQD (reference sequence). CDR3 nucleotide sequence: TGCGCCAGCAGCCGGGCCTTGGGAGAGACCCAGTACTTC. Protein product: CASSRALGETQYF.

This chain uses TRBV9 with TRBJ1-3; D not certain. This CDR3 spans 14 amino acids. V was cut by 0 bases and J by 0 bases, with 4 bases left in between. Germline V lookup: CDR1 SGDLS, CDR2 YYNGEE. This CDR3 is CASSVASSGNTIYF. The CDR3 nucleotides read TGTGCCAGCAGCGTAGCGAGCTCTGGAAACACCATATATTTT.

This rearrangement joins TRBV15 to TRBJ2-5, with D unclear. Germline V gene data show CDR1 as LNHNV and CDR2 as YYDKDF (reference sequence). V was cut by 5 bases and J by 5 bases, with 21 bases left in between. CDR3 length: 16 residues. The CDR3 spells CATSSPSTSSRETQYF. The CDR3 DNA reads as TGTGCCACCAGCTCACCGTCCACAAGTTCTCGGGAGACCCAGTACTTC.

This chain uses TRBV7-2 with TRBJ2-2, with 8 bases matching TRBD2. This CDR3 has 16 residues. Germline trimming cut 5 bases from V and 4 bases from J; bases unmatched to any gene: 9. CDR1 is SGHTA, CDR2 FQGNSA, per germline. CDR3 nucleotides: TGTGCCAGCAGCCGGGGGGGCTGGGGGTCCACCGGGGAGCTGTTTTTT. This encodes CASSRGGWGSTGELFF. The full variable domain, completed using reference TRBV7-2 and TRBJ2-2, is GAGVSQSPSNKVTEKGKDVELRCDPISGHTALYWYRQSLGQGLEFLIYFQGNSAPDKSGLPSDRFSAERTGGSVSTLTIQRTQQEDSAVYLCASSRGGWGSTGELFFGEGSRLTVL.

This clone came up once. V and J are TRBV9 and TRBJ2-2, with 7 bases matching TRBD1. Germline-derived CDR1 and CDR2 are SGDLS and YYNGEE. This CDR3 has 16 amino acids. The V gene end was trimmed by 0 bases and the J gene end by 4 bases; junction bases not matched to a gene: 6. The CDR3 region has the DNA TGTGCCAGCAGCGTAGGGTCAAGGGGGCTCACCGGGGAGCTGTTTTTT. Protein: CASSVGSRGLTGELFF.

This chain connects TRBV7-6 to TRBJ1-6; D remains unclear. The CDR3 runs to 13 residues. Germline CDR1 SGHVS, CDR2 FNYEAQ. V was cut by 11 bases and J by 7 bases, with 15 bases left in between. DNA of the CDR3: TGTGCCCCTGCGAGGGTAGGGAATTCACCCCTCCACTTT. Protein sequence: CAPARVGNSPLHF.

This clone occurred a few times. The chain couples TRBV5-1 to TRBJ1-2; 8 nucleotides align to TRBD1. Germline V gives CDR1 SGHRS, CDR2 YFSETQ. Trimming cost V 4 bases and J 2 bases; bases outside gene matches: 4. The length of the CDR3 is 14 residues. This chain's CDR3 is CASSAGQANYGYTF. The CDR3 coding sequence is TGCGCCAGCAGCGCGGGACAGGCGAACTATGGCTACACCTTC.

The chain links TRBV14 to TRBJ2-3, with 8 bases that match TRBD2. Germline trimming cut 3 bases from V and 1 base from J; bases unmatched to any gene: 3. From germline, CDR1 is SGHDN and CDR2 FVKESK. This CDR3 has 15 amino acids. CDR3 region: CASSQRAGGTDTQYF. CDR3 DNA sequence: TGTGCCAGCAGCCAGAGAGCGGGGGGCACAGATACGCAGTATTTT.

The count of this clone is one. The chain recombines TRBV28 with TRBJ1-3; D ambiguous. This CDR3 is built from 15 residues. Deletions cut 3 bases from V and 3 bases from J, with 12 bases between. Germline CDR1 is MDHEN and CDR2 is SYDVKM. CDR3 nucleotide sequence: TGTGCCAGCAGTTTCCCCACCGGGAGTGGAAACACCATATATTTT. As protein: CASSFPTGSGNTIYF.

V gene TRBV11-3 combines with J gene TRBJ2-3; maybe TRBD1 (6 bases). This CDR3 comprises 18 residues. Per germline, CDR1 SGHNT and CDR2 YENEEA. V was pared by 1 base and J by 0 bases, with 17 bases between. CDR3 bases: TGTGCCAGCAGCTTAGGGCCGACAGGTCGGTTGAGCACAGATACGCAGTATTTT. Its protein is CASSLGPTGRLSTDTQYF.

This clone was counted only a few times. An end of the junction does not agree with germline; a read error may underlie this. The chain has TRBV6-6 and TRBJ2-1; D is unclear. CDR3 length: 11 residues. Germline loops: CDR1 MNHNY, CDR2 SVGAGI (reference sequence). CDR3: CASTVRWRLLF. CDR3 in DNA: TGTGCCAGCACCGTACGGTGGCGTCTGCTCTTC.

This clone is deemed medium-sized. CDR3 sequence (DNA): TGCAGTGCTATGGGACACCGATACTACACCTTC. As protein: CSAMGHRYYTF. The chain has TRBV20-1 and TRBJ1-2; possibly TRBD1 for D (6 bases). This CDR3 spans 11 amino acids. Germline V CDR1 and CDR2: DFQATT, SNEGSKA (reference sequence). The V end was cut by 4 bases, the J end by 10 bases, with 13 bases between.

The V and J genes are TRBV6-4 and TRBJ2-1, with 11 positions matching TRBD2. Germline V gene data show CDR1 as MRHNA and CDR2 as SNTAGT. With 6 bases clipped from V and 6 bases from J, the junction kept 4 bases outside the gene matches. This CDR3 spans 14 amino acids. CDR3 loop: CASRDSGGVNEQFF. The CDR3 DNA follows: TGTGCCAGCAGAGATAGCGGGGGGGTCAATGAGCAGTTCTTC.

The CDR3: CASSYSPGGNQPQHF. The CDR3 bases are TGTGCCAGCAGTTACTCCCCAGGGGGCAATCAGCCCCAGCATTTT. The genes are TRBV6-6 and TRBJ1-5; D is possibly TRBD1 (6 bases). Germline V gene data show CDR1 as MNHNY and CDR2 as SVGAGI (reference sequence). The length of the CDR3 is 15 residues. V was shortened by 0 bases and J by 2 bases, with 8 bases between the two germline ends.

V is TRBV9 and J is TRBJ1-1, with TRBD1 matching over 7 bases. The CDR3 spans 15 residues. V lost 0 bases, J lost 6 bases, and 8 bases stayed unmatched. Germline-derived CDR1 and CDR2 are SGDLS and YYNGEE. In DNA, the CDR3 is TGTGCCAGCAGCGTAGGGGCAGGGGGGTCCTCTGAAGCTTTCTTT. It codes for CASSVGAGGSSEAFF.

The J gene is TRBJ2-7, the V gene TRBV6-5; 10 bases are a match to TRBD2. CDR3 length equals 15 residues. Trimming took 0 bases from V and 3 from J; bases not matched to a gene: 2. The germline V gene encodes CDR1 MNHEY and CDR2 SVGAGI. CDR3 loop: CASSYSASGGYEQYF. In DNA form, the CDR3 reads TGTGCCAGCAGTTACTCGGCTAGCGGGGGCTACGAGCAGTACTTC.

This clone has just a few counts. The J gene is TRBJ2-5, the V gene TRBV7-9, with TRBD2 identical over 8 bases. The CDR3 contains 13 residues. The V segment lost 3 bases and the J segment 5 bases; nucleotides outside the gene matches: 2. In germline, CDR1 is SEHNR, CDR2 FQNEAQ (reference sequence). CDR3 bases: TGTGCCAGCAGCTTGGGACTAGGGGAGACCCAGTACTTC. It yields the protein CASSLGLGETQYF. The full variable domain, its missing parts supplied by reference TRBV7-9 and TRBJ2-5, is DTGVSQNPRHKITKRGQNVTFRCDPISEHNRLYWYRQTLGQGPEFLTYFQNEAQLEKSRLLSDRFSAERPKGSFSTLEIQRTEQGDSAMYLCASSLGLGETQYFGPGTRLLVL.

The rearrangement uses TRBV4-1 and TRBJ2-3; TRBD2 matches at 10 bases. The CDR3 is 17 amino acids. Unmatched junction bases numbered 7, after V lost 0 bases and J lost 4 bases. The germline CDR1 and CDR2 sequences are MGHRA and YSYEKL. CDR3 in amino acids: CASSQERAGGPADTQYF. The CDR3 DNA reads as TGCGCCAGCAGCCAAGAGAGAGCGGGGGGGCCGGCAGATACGCAGTATTTT.

The V gene is TRBV19, the J gene TRBJ1-5; D ambiguous. The CDR3 runs to 15 residues. Germline CDR1 LNHDA, CDR2 SQIVND (reference sequence). Trimming left V 7 bases short and J 7 bases short, with 20 bases between. The CDR3 DNA is TGTGCCAGTACAGACGGGTATACAATCAGCCAGCCCCAGCATTTT. It is translated as CASTDGYTISQPQHF.

A few counts support this clone. The rearrangement links TRBV6-1 to TRBJ1-6; 7 positions match TRBD1. The CDR3 extends over 13 amino acids. The trim removed 7 bases at V and 8 bases at J, leaving 5 bases unmatched. Germline values: CDR1 MNHNS, CDR2 SASEGT. The CDR3 sequence is CASTDRPDSPLHF. The CDR3 coding sequence is TGTGCCAGCACGGACAGGCCGGATTCACCCCTCCACTTT.

The genes are TRBV10-1 and TRBJ2-2; TRBD2 matches at 7 bases. Germline loops: CDR1 WNHNN, CDR2 SYGVQD (reference sequence). This CDR3 has 13 amino acids. CDR3 bases: TGCTCTTCCTCCCCGGGGGGTACCGGGGAGCTGTTTTTT. It is translated as CSSSPGGTGELFF.

This clone appeared a few times. The V call is TRBV4-1, the J call TRBJ1-5; D is uncertain. V lost 4 bases and J lost 6, with 16 bases in between. This CDR3 is built from 15 residues. Germline V gene sequence: CDR1 MGHRA, CDR2 YSYEKL. The CDR3: CASSRGRLGSQPQHF. CDR3 coding DNA: TGCGCCAGCAGCCGAGGGAGATTGGGGTCTCAGCCCCAGCATTTT.

This clone was counted a few times. V is TRBV29-1 and J is TRBJ2-7, with D perhaps TRBD2 (5 bases). This CDR3 comprises 13 residues. V was clipped by 7 bases and J by 3 bases, with 16 bases between them. Per germline, CDR1 SQVTM and CDR2 ANQGSEA. CDR3: CSALRVEDYEQYF. The CDR3 coding sequence is TGCAGCGCCCTGCGGGTGGAGGACTACGAGCAGTACTTC.

This clone is medium-sized in the sample. V usage is TRBV10-1 and J usage is TRBJ2-3; tentatively, D is TRBD1 (6 bases). CDR3 length: 13 residues. CDR1 is WNHNN, CDR2 SYGVQD, per germline (reference sequence). Trimming removed 11 bases from V and 4 bases from J, with 16 bases in between. CDR3 residues: CAFKGEEADTQYF. The CDR3 DNA follows: TGCGCCTTCAAGGGGGAAGAAGCAGATACGCAGTATTTT.

The chain carries TRBV5-1 and TRBJ2-7; D remains unclear. Germline CDR1 SGHRS, CDR2 YFSETQ. The V and J ends lost 3 bases and 0 bases respectively, with 13 bases between them. This CDR3 spans 15 amino acids. The chain's CDR3 is CASSSAGKGSYEQYF. Written as DNA, the CDR3 is TGCGCCAGCAGCTCCGCCGGTAAGGGCTCCTACGAGCAGTACTTC.

The chain has TRBV6-1 and TRBJ1-2; the D gene is possibly TRBD1 (5 bases). Germline V gives CDR1 MNHNS, CDR2 SASEGT. The V end was cut by 5 bases, the J end by 4 bases, with 14 bases between. The CDR3 has 14 amino acids. The CDR3: CASSPRDPIYGYTF. CDR3 in DNA: TGTGCCAGCAGTCCCAGGGACCCGATCTATGGCTACACCTTC.

The chain uses TRBV11-3 and TRBJ2-5, with D possibly matching TRBD2 (6 bases). This CDR3 is built from 13 residues. V lost 5 bases and J 5 bases, leaving 12 bases between the germline ends. Germline CDR1 is SGHNT and CDR2 is YENEEA. The CDR3 nucleotides are TGTGCCAGCAGCCCCCCGGGGGTTGAGACCCAGTACTTC. Protein: CASSPPGVETQYF. Full variable domain (rest looked up from reference TRBV11-3 and TRBJ2-5): EAGVVQSPRYKIIEKKQPVAFWCNPISGHNTLYWYLQNLGQGPELLIRYENEEAVDDSQLPKDRFSAERLKGVDSTLKIQPAELGDSAVYLCASSPPGVETQYFGPGTRLLVL.